This T cell receptor beta chain was sequenced for a study of blood T cell repertoires in COVID-19. Study details: Samples of COVID-19 (acute and convalescent) were obtained from the United States, Italy and Spain. T cells, B-cell-depleted T cells, or PBMCs provided the cDNA or gDNA that served as material.

Germline CDR1 and CDR2: LGHDT and YNNKEL (reference sequence). The length of the CDR3 is 14 residues. V was shortened by 1 base and J by 2 bases, with 8 bases between the two germline ends. A note on this clone: Different DNA sequences within this sample yield the same CDR3.

The method was immunoSEQ multiplex PCR; TCRdb's version includes in-frame clones alone and lacks a portion of them. The sample shows some 140,000 clones, 60% to 85% of them seen only once. This chain links TRBV3-1 (or the pseudogene TRBV3-2) with TRBJ1-1; no firm D call. The material sequenced was peripheral blood. The sequence was collected from a man at least 80 years old with acute or convalescent COVID-19. This CDR3 is CASSQVGGNTEAFF. CDR3 DNA sequence: TGTGCCAGCAGCCAAGTGGGAGGTAACACTGAAGCTTTCTTT.